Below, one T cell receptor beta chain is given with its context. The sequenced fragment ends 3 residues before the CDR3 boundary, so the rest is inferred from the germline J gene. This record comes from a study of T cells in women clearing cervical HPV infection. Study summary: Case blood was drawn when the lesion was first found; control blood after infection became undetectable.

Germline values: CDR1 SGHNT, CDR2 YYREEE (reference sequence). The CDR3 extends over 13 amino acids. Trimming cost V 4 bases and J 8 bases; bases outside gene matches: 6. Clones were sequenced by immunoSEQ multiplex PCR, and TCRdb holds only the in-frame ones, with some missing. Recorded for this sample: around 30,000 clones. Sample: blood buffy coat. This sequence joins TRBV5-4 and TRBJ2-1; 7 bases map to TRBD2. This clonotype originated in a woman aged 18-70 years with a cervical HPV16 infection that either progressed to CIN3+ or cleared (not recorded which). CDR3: CASSPSGTDEQFF. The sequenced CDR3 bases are TGTGCCAGCAGCCCAAGCGGGACGGATGAG.